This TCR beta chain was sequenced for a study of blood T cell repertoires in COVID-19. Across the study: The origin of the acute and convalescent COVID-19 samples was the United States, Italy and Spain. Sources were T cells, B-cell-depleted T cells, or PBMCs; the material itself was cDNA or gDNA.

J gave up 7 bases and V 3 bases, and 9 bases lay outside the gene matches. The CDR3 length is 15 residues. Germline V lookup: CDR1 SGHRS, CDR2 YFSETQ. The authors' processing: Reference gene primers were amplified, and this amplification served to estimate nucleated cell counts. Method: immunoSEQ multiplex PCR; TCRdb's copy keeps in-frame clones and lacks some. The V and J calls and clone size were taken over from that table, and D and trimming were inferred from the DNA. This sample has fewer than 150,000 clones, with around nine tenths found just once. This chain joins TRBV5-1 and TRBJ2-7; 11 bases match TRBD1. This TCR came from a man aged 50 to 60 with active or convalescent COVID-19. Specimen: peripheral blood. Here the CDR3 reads CASSYSGQGDREQYF. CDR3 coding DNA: TGCGCCAGCAGCTATTCGGGACAGGGGGACCGGGAGCAGTACTTC.